The 21 T cell receptor beta chains in this list originate from one sample, sequenced in a study of T cell repertoires in cytomegalovirus infection. TCRdb ran MiXCR on the reads and lists one entry per CDR3 protein. Of 350,000 to 550,000 distinct CDR3 sequences listed, roughly 30% are singletons. The sample consisted of PBMCs. The receptors stem from a human donor in good health (CMV status not recorded). Some clones in this sample may be carry-over from other donors' samples.

Only a few counts were recorded for this clonotype. The chain carries TRBV6-1 and TRBJ1-6; tentative D call: TRBD1 (5 bases). The CDR3 loop spans 14 amino acids. The germline V gene has CDR1 MNHNS and CDR2 SASEGT. The ends were cut back, 6 bases at V and 4 bases at J, with 10 bases in the middle. CDR3 DNA sequence: TGTGCCAGCAGGTCGGGGGATTATAATTCACCCCTCCACTTT. Translating gives CASRSGDYNSPLHF.

The chain joins TRBV11-3 to TRBJ2-7, with D possibly being TRBD1 or TRBD2 (5 bases each). V lost 1 base and J lost 6, with 13 bases in between. This CDR3 is 14 amino acids long. Germline loops: CDR1 SGHNT, CDR2 YENEEA. CDR3 amino acids: CASSLGTGTGEQYF. For the CDR3, the DNA is TGTGCCAGCAGCTTAGGTACGGGGACGGGCGAGCAGTACTTC.

This clonotype was counted a few times. The rearrangement joins TRBV15 to TRBJ1-6; D unclear. With 0 bases removed from V and 10 bases from J, the gap between germline ends came to 10 bases. Germline V gene sequence: CDR1 LNHNV, CDR2 YYDKDF (reference sequence). This CDR3 contains 14 residues. CDR3 sequence (DNA): TGTGCCACCAGCAGAGATGTCGGAGAATCACCCCTCCACTTT. It translates to CATSRDVGESPLHF. The full variable domain, with the rest looked up from reference TRBV15 and TRBJ1-6, is DAMVIQNPRYQVTQFGKPVTLSCSQTLNHNVMYWYQQKSSQAPKLLFHYYDKDFNNEADTPDNFQSRRPNTSFCFLDIRSPGLGDTAMYLCATSRDVGESPLHFGNGTRLTVT.

This clonotype has a handful of counts. The V and J genes are TRBV19 and TRBJ1-2; D unresolved. CDR1 is LNHDA and CDR2 is SQIVND in the germline V gene (reference sequence). The V gene lost 7 bases and the J gene lost 8 bases, with 11 bases spanning the gap. This CDR3 is built from 11 residues. The DNA of the CDR3 is TGTGCCAGTACCTCCTTTAGCGGCTACACCTTC. Protein sequence: CASTSFSGYTF.

The rearrangement links TRBV2 to TRBJ2-3; 12 positions match TRBD2. Germline loops: CDR1 SNHLY, CDR2 FYNNEI. The J segment lost 2 bases and the V segment lost 7 bases, leaving 4 bases of the junction unmatched. The CDR3 covers 15 residues. CDR3 amino acids: CASTRTSGDTDTQYF. CDR3 coding DNA: TGTGCCAGCACCAGGACTAGCGGGGACACAGATACGCAGTATTTT.

This clonotype was recorded many times. V usage is TRBV7-8 and J usage is TRBJ1-4; D is ambiguous. V was trimmed by 5 bases and J by 0 bases, leaving 13 bases between them. The CDR3 loop spans 16 amino acids. Germline assignment: CDR1 SGHVS and CDR2 FQNEAQ. CDR3 residues: CASSPRRVATNEKLFF. CDR3 in DNA: TGTGCCAGCAGCCCTAGGAGGGTAGCAACTAATGAAAAACTGTTTTTT.

V gene TRBV7-9 combines with J gene TRBJ2-7; 10 bases are shared with TRBD1. The germline gives CDR1 SEHNR, CDR2 FQNEAQ (reference sequence). This CDR3 has 16 amino acids. V lost 3 bases to trimming and J lost 3 bases; unmatched junction nucleotides: 8. The CDR3 region has the DNA TGTGCCAGCAGCTTTCACACCGGGACAGGGGTCTACGAGCAGTACTTC. The encoded protein is CASSFHTGTGVYEQYF.

V usage is TRBV5-1 and J usage is TRBJ2-2; D possibly corresponds to TRBD2 (6 bases). Germline CDR1 is SGHRS and CDR2 is YFSETQ. Trimming stripped 0 bases from V and 0 bases from J, with 12 bases between. The CDR3 is made up of 17 amino acids. The chain's CDR3 is CASSLARGGANTGELFF. In DNA, the CDR3 is TGCGCCAGCAGCTTGGCCCGGGGAGGAGCGAACACCGGGGAGCTGTTTTTT.

This clonotype was picked up a small number of times. CDR3 sequence (DNA): TGTGCCAGCAGCCGTGACAGGGGGCTTATGGAGACCCAGTACTTC. Translation gives CASSRDRGLMETQYF. The J gene is TRBJ2-5, the V gene TRBV5-6, with 10 bases fitting TRBD1. This CDR3 has 15 residues. The V gene end was trimmed by 4 bases and the J gene end by 5 bases; junction bases not matched to a gene: 8. The germline CDR1 and CDR2 sequences are SGHDT and YYEEEE.

The chain has TRBV20-1 and TRBJ1-3, with D tentatively TRBD1 (5 bases). The CDR3 sequence is 14 residues long. CDR1 DFQATT and CDR2 SNEGSKA come from the germline V gene (reference sequence). The V end was cut by 0 bases, the J end by 6 bases, with 12 bases between. Written as DNA, the CDR3 is TGCAGTGCTAGAGAATGGGGGGGGGAAAACACCATATATTTT. It yields the protein CSAREWGGENTIYF.

This clonotype showed up many times. The rearrangement joins TRBV12-3 or TRBV12-4 to TRBJ1-1, with a possible D match to TRBD1 (5 bases). The CDR3 is 15 residues long. The V end lost 7 bases, the J end lost 0 bases, and 15 bases lay between the germline ends. Here the CDR3 reads CASTPPGVMNTEAFF. CDR3 bases: TGTGCCAGCACTCCACCGGGGGTGATGAACACTGAAGCTTTCTTT.

This clonotype occurred a few times. In DNA form, the CDR3 reads TGTGCCAGCAGTTTTAAGGGGGCCCTCAATCAGCCCCAGCATTTT. Translation: CASSFKGALNQPQHF. The genes are TRBV28 and TRBJ1-5, with 7 bases matching TRBD1. The J segment lost 3 bases and the V segment lost 3 bases, leaving 5 bases of the junction unmatched. The CDR3 covers 15 residues. CDR1 and CDR2 from the germline V gene are MDHEN and SYDVKM.

This clonotype was counted only a few times. The genes are TRBV6-5 and TRBJ1-1; TRBD1 might be the D (6 bases). The V gene lost 0 bases and the J gene lost 4 bases, with 6 bases spanning the gap. Germline values: CDR1 MNHEY, CDR2 SVGAGI. The CDR3 contains 13 residues. DNA for the CDR3: TGTGCCAGCAGTTACTCGGGGGCCACTGAAGCTTTCTTT. Its protein product is CASSYSGATEAFF.

Concerning this clonotype itself: The junction does not match germline at one end; this may be a read error. The chain has TRBV6-8 and TRBJ2-5; D not resolved. This CDR3 contains 13 residues. Germline lookup yields CDR1 MNHGY and CDR2 SAAAGT. The CDR3: CARSYSFLGTQYF. In DNA, the CDR3 is TGTGCCCGCAGTTACTCGTTCTTAGGGACCCAGTACTTC.

Ten or more counts support this clonotype. The chain combines TRBV7-8 with TRBJ2-1; 11 nucleotides align to TRBD2. The CDR3 is made up of 16 amino acids. Germline CDR1 reads SGHVS; CDR2 reads FQNEAQ. V trimming: 3 bases; J trimming: 7 bases; junction bases outside the gene matches: 8. The DNA for the CDR3 is TGTGCCAGCAGCTTTGGTAGCGGGGGGGCTTATAATGAGCAGTTCTTC. Its protein is CASSFGSGGAYNEQFF.

V and J are TRBV27 and TRBJ1-1; 11 nucleotides align to TRBD1. Germline V gives CDR1 MNHEY, CDR2 SMNVEV (reference sequence). The CDR3 length is 15 residues. The ends lost 5 bases at V and 4 bases at J; junction bases unmatched: 6. This CDR3 is CASSQLGTGGTEAFF. In nucleotides, the CDR3 is TGTGCCAGCAGTCAACTCGGGACAGGGGGCACTGAAGCTTTCTTT.

The table lists this clonotype with a few counts. The gene calls are TRBV19 and TRBJ2-2; 9 bases are a match to TRBD2. V dropped 4 bases and J dropped 6; count of bases not matched to a gene: 9. This CDR3 is 16 amino acids long. CDR1 is LNHDA and CDR2 is SQIVND in the germline V gene (reference sequence). This CDR3 reads CASSTDSGTSPGELFF. DNA for the CDR3: TGTGCCAGTAGTACCGACTCCGGGACTAGCCCCGGGGAGCTGTTTTTT.

V usage is TRBV6-2 or TRBV6-3 and J usage is TRBJ2-7; perhaps TRBD1 as D (5 bases). Between the trimmed V and J ends, which lost 7 bases and 6 bases, there was a span of 16 bases. This CDR3 has 13 residues. Germline values: CDR1 MNHEY, CDR2 SVGEGT. This CDR3 is CASTVIRRGEQYF. CDR3 DNA: TGTGCCAGCACAGTAATTAGAAGGGGCGAGCAGTACTTC.

The chain couples TRBV7-9 to TRBJ1-6; TRBD1 agrees at 8 bases. The germline V gene has CDR1 SEHNR and CDR2 FQNEAQ (reference sequence). The CDR3 spans 14 residues. Trimming cost V 5 bases and J 7 bases; bases outside gene matches: 4. The CDR3 protein is CASSAGQANSPLHF. Here the CDR3 DNA reads TGTGCCAGCAGCGCGGGACAGGCAAATTCACCCCTCCACTTT. The full variable domain, completed using reference TRBV7-9 and TRBJ1-6, is DTGVSQNPRHKITKRGQNVTFRCDPISEHNRLYWYRQTLGQGPEFLTYFQNEAQLEKSRLLSDRFSAERPKGSFSTLEIQRTEQGDSAMYLCASSAGQANSPLHFGNGTRLTVT.

Notes on this clonotype: A much bigger clone sits one base away, suggesting this may be a read error. The chain combines TRBV11-2 with TRBJ2-3; D is possibly TRBD2 (5 bases). V was trimmed by 3 bases and J by 0 bases, leaving 13 bases between them. Germline V lookup: CDR1 SGHAT, CDR2 FQNNGV. This CDR3 has 16 amino acids. The CDR3 DNA sequence: TGTGCCAGCAGCTTTTTGGTCGGACTTAGCACAGATACGCAGTATTTT. This sequence encodes CASSFLVGLSTDTQYF.

V is TRBV7-9 and J is TRBJ1-2; 9 bases map to TRBD1. Germline trimming cut 5 bases from V and 5 bases from J; bases unmatched to any gene: 12. Per the germline V gene, CDR1 is SEHNR and CDR2 is FQNEAQ (reference sequence). The CDR3 totals 16 residues. For the CDR3, the DNA is TGTGCCAGCAGCCTCAGGACAGGGGCGAACGTATATGGCTACACCTTC. This codes for CASSLRTGANVYGYTF.